The 24 T cell receptor beta chains below come from one sample, sequenced in a study of identical twins. One entry per CDR3 protein, called by TCRdb with MiXCR from the 5' RACE reads. The sample records 700,000 or so distinct CDR3 sequences, around 20% being singletons. These data were also filed under a second study, of T cells expressing NK-cell markers.

Sequences were obtained from PBMCs. These receptor sequences come from a woman aged 18-35 years in good health.

This clonotype appeared a few times. This chain uses TRBV20-1 with TRBJ2-3; 8 bases are shared with TRBD2. The CDR3 covers 14 residues. Germline CDR1 and CDR2: DFQATT and SNEGSKA (reference sequence). The junction had 6 bases not matched to a gene; V was cut back by 6 bases and J by 1 base. CDR3: CSAVGTRGTDTQYF. CDR3 bases: TGCAGTGCGGTGGGGACTAGAGGCACAGATACGCAGTATTTT.

The chain recombines TRBV7-8 with TRBJ1-1; no definite D call. The germline V gene has CDR1 SGHVS and CDR2 FQNEAQ. Trimming took 5 bases from V and 0 from J, leaving 13 bases between them. The CDR3 consists of 15 residues. In nucleotides, the CDR3 is TGTGCCAGCAGCCGCGTTTTGCTTATGAACACTGAAGCTTTCTTT. Its translation: CASSRVLLMNTEAFF.

This clonotype was seen more than once but under ten times. The rearrangement uses TRBV5-1 and TRBJ2-1, with 9 bases fitting TRBD1. Germline CDR1 and CDR2: SGHRS and YFSETQ. V lost 6 bases to trimming and J lost 6 bases; unmatched junction nucleotides: 4. The CDR3 totals 13 residues. CDR3 sequence: CASTQDRGNEQFF. CDR3 nucleotides: TGCGCCAGCACCCAGGACAGGGGCAATGAGCAGTTCTTC. Together with reference TRBV5-1 and TRBJ2-1, the CDR3 gives the full variable domain: KAGVTQTPRYLIKTRGQQVTLSCSPISGHRSVSWYQQTPGQGLQFLFEYFSETQRNKGNFPGRFSGRQFSNSRSEMNVSTLELGDSALYLCASTQDRGNEQFFGPGTRLTVL.

This clonotype appeared a few times. The chain recombines TRBV7-8 with TRBJ2-2, with TRBD1 matching 7 bases. After removal of 10 bases from V and 0 bases from J, the junction contained 11 bases not matched to a gene. CDR3 length: 16 residues. The germline CDR1 and CDR2 sequences are SGHVS and FQNEAQ. CDR3 sequence: CATTNPGTANTGELFF. The DNA for the CDR3 is TGTGCCACCACTAACCCCGGGACAGCGAACACCGGGGAGCTGTTTTTT.

There are a few counts of this clonotype. The chain employs TRBV7-2 and TRBJ2-7; no reliable D call. Germline-derived CDR1 and CDR2 are SGHTA and FQGNSA. Deletions cut 1 base from V and 2 bases from J, with 9 bases between. The length of the CDR3 is 14 residues. The CDR3 DNA reads TGTGCCAGCAGCTTAGACAGCTATACCTACGAGCAGTACTTC. Amino acid sequence: CASSLDSYTYEQYF.

This clonotype has at least ten counts. The genes are TRBV12-3 or TRBV12-4 and TRBJ2-7; no definite D call. V gave up 4 bases and J gave up 5 bases, with 12 bases separating them. The CDR3 extends over 13 amino acids. The CDR3 here is CASSSTAPDEQYF. CDR3 in DNA: TGTGCCAGCAGTTCTACAGCTCCTGACGAGCAGTACTTC.

There are a few counts of this clonotype. The chain combines TRBV5-6 with TRBJ2-2; weak D call: TRBD1 (5 bases). The V gene's germline CDR1 is SGHDT and CDR2 YYEEEE. The V end lost 4 bases, the J end lost 6 bases, and 19 bases lay between the germline ends. The CDR3 consists of 16 residues. In DNA, the CDR3 is TGTGCCAGCAGCCCCCACAGGCCAAGAAGGGCCGGGGAGCTGTTTTTT. It specifies CASSPHRPRRAGELFF.

This clonotype was recorded only once. The chain is built from TRBV20-1 and TRBJ2-1, with a possible D match to TRBD2 (6 bases). Trimming removed 0 bases at V and 3 bases at J, with 12 bases between. Germline V gene sequence: CDR1 DFQATT, CDR2 SNEGSKA (reference sequence). CDR3 length equals 15 residues. The CDR3 reads CSARDRLASYNEQFF. The CDR3 DNA reads as TGCAGTGCTAGAGATAGGCTAGCGAGCTACAATGAGCAGTTCTTC.

The sample holds many counts of this clonotype. The rearrangement uses TRBV7-9 and TRBJ2-3; unclear D gene. The germline V gene encodes CDR1 SEHNR and CDR2 FQNEAQ (reference sequence). The CDR3 totals 13 residues. The ends were cut back, 5 bases at V and 6 bases at J, with 12 bases in the middle. The CDR3 sequence: CASSPRGPDTQYF. CDR3 nucleotides: TGTGCCAGCAGCCCCCGCGGTCCCGATACGCAGTATTTT.

The V and J genes are TRBV12-3 or TRBV12-4 and TRBJ2-3, with D perhaps matching TRBD2 (6 bases). The CDR3 totals 14 residues. The germline V and J ends were trimmed by 3 bases and 4 bases, with 11 bases remaining between them. The CDR3 region is CASSLGGDPDTQYF. CDR3 nucleotide sequence: TGTGCCAGCAGTTTGGGCGGGGATCCAGATACGCAGTATTTT.

This sequence joins TRBV20-1 and TRBJ2-2; 8 bases match TRBD2. The CDR3 has 14 amino acids. The ends lost 4 bases at V and 5 bases at J; junction bases unmatched: 6. CDR1 is DFQATT, CDR2 SNEGSKA, per germline (reference sequence). Here the CDR3 DNA reads TGCAGTGCTAAAGTAGCGGGGCCGACCGGGGAGCTGTTTTTT. This codes for CSAKVAGPTGELFF.

This clonotype was seen a few times. At one of its ends the junction is not consistent with the germline gene, which may arise from a read error. This chain connects TRBV2 to TRBJ2-1, with TRBD2 matching 7 bases. Germline V CDR1 and CDR2: SNHLY, FYNNEI. This CDR3 is 14 amino acids long. The CDR3 loop is CASSERVTGTTRIF. CDR3 bases: TGTGCCAGCAGTGAAAGGGTGACCGGGACTACTAGAATCTTC.

CDR3 amino acids: CAISERAGVLGKNSNEQFF. The DNA for the CDR3 is TGTGCCATCAGTGAGCGAGCAGGGGTACTAGGGAAAAACAGCAATGAGCAGTTCTTC. This chain joins TRBV10-3 and TRBJ2-1, with D possibly being TRBD1 (6 bases). This CDR3 region has 19 residues. Trimming shortened V by 2 bases and J by 6 bases, and 26 bases separated the two germline ends. Germline V gene lookup returns CDR1 ENHRY and CDR2 SYGVKD.

Concerning this clonotype itself: A much more abundant neighbour one base away suggests this may be a read error. V gene TRBV9 combines with J gene TRBJ2-5, with a tentative D call TRBD2 (8 bases). V gave up 9 bases and J gave up 4 bases, with 22 bases separating them. The CDR3 contains 15 residues. The V gene's germline CDR1 is SGDLS and CDR2 YYNGEE. CDR3 DNA: TGTGCCACCCAAGGTGGGACAGCGGGAGCAGAGACCCAGTACTTC. Its protein is CATQGGTAGAETQYF.

The chain combines TRBV12-3 or TRBV12-4 with TRBJ2-6; D might be TRBD1 or TRBD2, each matching 5 bases. This CDR3 region has 19 residues. Trimming shortened V by 11 bases and J by 1 base, and 27 bases separated the two germline ends. The CDR3 protein is CACKRIRDALLSGANVLTF. The CDR3 nucleotides are TGTGCCTGCAAACGAATCCGGGACGCACTTCTATCTGGGGCCAACGTCCTGACTTTC.

This clonotype was counted a few times. The CDR3: CSARGQQGARNEQFF. The DNA for the CDR3 is TGCAGTGCTAGGGGGCAACAGGGGGCGCGAAATGAGCAGTTCTTC. The V and J genes are TRBV20-1 and TRBJ2-1; 9 positions agree with TRBD1. This CDR3 region has 15 residues. The J segment lost 7 bases and the V segment lost 3 bases, leaving 10 bases of the junction unmatched. Germline V lookup: CDR1 DFQATT, CDR2 SNEGSKA (reference sequence).

A few counts support this clonotype. The V call is TRBV27, the J call TRBJ2-7, with 7 nucleotides matching TRBD1. Trimming cost V 3 bases and J 1 base; bases outside gene matches: 3. Per the germline V gene, CDR1 is MNHEY and CDR2 is SMNVEV (reference sequence). The CDR3 consists of 14 residues. The CDR3 here is CASSFSGQSYEQYF. DNA for the CDR3: TGTGCCAGCAGTTTCTCGGGACAGTCCTACGAGCAGTACTTC.

This chain joins TRBV29-1 and TRBJ2-2; D might be TRBD2 (6 bases). The CDR3 covers 14 residues. CDR1 is SQVTM, CDR2 ANQGSEA, per germline. V shed 4 bases and J shed 1 base, with 10 bases lying between them. The CDR3 bases are TGCAGCGTTGTCGCCGGGAGGAACACCGGGGAGCTGTTTTTT. Translating it yields CSVVAGRNTGELFF.

This clonotype was observed at least ten times. V and J are TRBV5-1 and TRBJ2-1; D unclear. The CDR3 is 12 amino acids. The V gene's germline CDR1 is SGHRS and CDR2 YFSETQ. The ends were cut back, 2 bases at V and 10 bases at J, with 10 bases in the middle. In DNA form, the CDR3 reads TGCGCCAGCAGCTTCCCTCCGAACGAGCAGTTCTTC. As protein: CASSFPPNEQFF.

This clonotype was counted a few times. The chain links TRBV5-6 to TRBJ2-1; D is possibly TRBD2 (7 bases). CDR3 length: 16 amino acids. CDR1 and CDR2 from the germline V gene are SGHDT and YYEEEE. The V and J ends lost 2 bases and 3 bases respectively, with 15 bases between them. The chain's CDR3 is CASSLGRGGGYNEQFF. The CDR3 DNA sequence: TGTGCCAGCAGCTTAGGCCGAGGGGGGGGCTACAATGAGCAGTTCTTC.

The chain combines TRBV7-9 with TRBJ2-7; TRBD2 matches 9 bases. The CDR3 length is 15 residues. Germline assignment: CDR1 SEHNR and CDR2 FQNEAQ (reference sequence). Trimming at V came to 6 bases and at J to 2 bases, leaving 8 bases not matched to a gene. CDR3 nucleotides: TGTGCCAGCAGTAATGGCGGGAGGGCCCCCTACGAGCAGTACTTC. It is translated as CASSNGGRAPYEQYF.

V usage is TRBV7-2 and J usage is TRBJ1-1; D not resolved. Germline values: CDR1 SGHTA, CDR2 FQGNSA. The length of the CDR3 is 15 residues. Trimming stripped 1 base from V and 4 bases from J, with 13 bases between. The CDR3 spells CASSLGRLRITEAFF. CDR3 nucleotides: TGTGCCAGCAGCTTAGGAAGACTCCGAATCACTGAAGCTTTCTTT.

This clonotype was counted only a few times. The chain employs TRBV7-9 and TRBJ2-1; unclear D gene. The CDR3 extends over 11 amino acids. The V end was cut by 5 bases, the J end by 10 bases, with 9 bases between. Looked up from germline, CDR1 is SEHNR and CDR2 is FQNEAQ (reference sequence). In DNA, the CDR3 is TGTGCCAGCAGCCCCGGTTGGGAGCAGTTCTTC. Amino acids: CASSPGWEQFF.

The genes are TRBV7-6 and TRBJ2-3, with 9 bases identical to TRBD2. V lost 2 bases, J lost 3 bases, and 15 bases stayed unmatched. There are 19 residues in the CDR3. The V gene's germline CDR1 is SGHVS and CDR2 FNYEAQ. The chain's CDR3 is CASSLTIGTSGRNTDTQYF. CDR3 DNA sequence: TGTGCCAGCAGCTTAACAATCGGAACGAGCGGGAGGAATACAGATACGCAGTATTTT. Supplemented by reference TRBV7-6 and TRBJ2-3, the full variable domain reads GAGVSQSPRYKVTKRGQDVALRCDPISGHVSLYWYRQALGQGPEFLTYFNYEAQQDKSGLPNDRFSAERPEGSISTLTIQRTEQRDSAMYRCASSLTIGTSGRNTDTQYFGPGTRLTVL.